This T cell receptor beta chain was identified in a study of T cell repertoires in cytomegalovirus infection (dated by TCRdb to between 2018 and 2021). Notes on the research overall: Peptide stimulations targeted recently identified HLA-C-restricted CMV epitopes, whose presentation resists viral immunomodulation, together with well-studied HLA-B-restricted epitopes. The HLA type of each donor mattered for the analysis, because public TCR beta signatures pointed to carriage of CMV infection along with the matching HLA type.

Looking up the germline V gene (reference sequence) yields CDR1 MNHNY and CDR2 SVGAGI. Taken from cysteine to phenylalanine, the CDR3 has 14 residues. The kept DNA is CDR3 alone, 42 bases in frame from the first base. At the junction V is shortened by 6 bases and J by 7 bases, with 13 bases in between. The sequencing machine was an Illumina HiSeq 1500. In TCRdb, the public reads were trimmed at Q25 with fastp and aligned with MiXCR, with productive beta chains retained. Each entry is one CDR3 protein sequence, shown with its most common DNA and genes. Across this sample there are 550,000 to 850,000 distinct CDR3 sequences, with about 33% seen only once. The ten largest make up about 20% of the sample. On the study overall, not on this receptor specifically: Cumulative frequency of public TCR beta family members discriminated carriers of CMV infection plus the relevant HLA type in this cohort and an independent roughly 320-donor cohort. The ex vivo response was dominated by HLA-C-restricted CMV-specific TCR beta clonotypes, which also provided the single most frequent clonotype in two of eight donors.

The treatment or condition label, as the study defines it: in vitro stimulation with specific CMV peptide epitopes to enrich CMV-specific T cells. This clonotype was seen a handful of times. The antigen it recognizes is unknown. No much larger clone exists at a distance of one base, and base qualities are not known. The sample consisted of cultured PBMCs, taken from culture after CMV antigen stimulation. The TCR originated in a human donor in good health (CMV status not recorded). Some clones in this sample may be carry-over from other donors' samples. The chain is encoded by TRBV6-6 joined to TRBJ1-6; the D segment cannot be called with confidence. The nucleotide sequence is TGTGCCAGCAGCCAAGAATATTCGAATTCACCCCTCCACTTT. It encodes CASSQEYSNSPLHF.